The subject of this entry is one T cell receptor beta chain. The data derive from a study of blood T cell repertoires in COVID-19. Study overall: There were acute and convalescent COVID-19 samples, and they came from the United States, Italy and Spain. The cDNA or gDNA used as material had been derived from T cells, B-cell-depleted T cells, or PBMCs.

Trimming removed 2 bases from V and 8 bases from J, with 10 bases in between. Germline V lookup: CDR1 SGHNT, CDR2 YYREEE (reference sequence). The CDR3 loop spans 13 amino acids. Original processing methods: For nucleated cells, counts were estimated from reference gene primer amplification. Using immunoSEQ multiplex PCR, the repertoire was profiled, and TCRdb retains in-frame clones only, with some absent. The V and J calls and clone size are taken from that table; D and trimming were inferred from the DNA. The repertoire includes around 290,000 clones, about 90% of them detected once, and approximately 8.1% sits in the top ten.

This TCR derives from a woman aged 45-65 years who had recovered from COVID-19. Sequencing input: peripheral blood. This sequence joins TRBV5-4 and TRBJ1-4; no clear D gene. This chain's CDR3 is CASSFSGKEKLFF. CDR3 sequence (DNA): TGTGCCAGCAGCTTCTCGGGGAAGGAAAAACTGTTTTTT.